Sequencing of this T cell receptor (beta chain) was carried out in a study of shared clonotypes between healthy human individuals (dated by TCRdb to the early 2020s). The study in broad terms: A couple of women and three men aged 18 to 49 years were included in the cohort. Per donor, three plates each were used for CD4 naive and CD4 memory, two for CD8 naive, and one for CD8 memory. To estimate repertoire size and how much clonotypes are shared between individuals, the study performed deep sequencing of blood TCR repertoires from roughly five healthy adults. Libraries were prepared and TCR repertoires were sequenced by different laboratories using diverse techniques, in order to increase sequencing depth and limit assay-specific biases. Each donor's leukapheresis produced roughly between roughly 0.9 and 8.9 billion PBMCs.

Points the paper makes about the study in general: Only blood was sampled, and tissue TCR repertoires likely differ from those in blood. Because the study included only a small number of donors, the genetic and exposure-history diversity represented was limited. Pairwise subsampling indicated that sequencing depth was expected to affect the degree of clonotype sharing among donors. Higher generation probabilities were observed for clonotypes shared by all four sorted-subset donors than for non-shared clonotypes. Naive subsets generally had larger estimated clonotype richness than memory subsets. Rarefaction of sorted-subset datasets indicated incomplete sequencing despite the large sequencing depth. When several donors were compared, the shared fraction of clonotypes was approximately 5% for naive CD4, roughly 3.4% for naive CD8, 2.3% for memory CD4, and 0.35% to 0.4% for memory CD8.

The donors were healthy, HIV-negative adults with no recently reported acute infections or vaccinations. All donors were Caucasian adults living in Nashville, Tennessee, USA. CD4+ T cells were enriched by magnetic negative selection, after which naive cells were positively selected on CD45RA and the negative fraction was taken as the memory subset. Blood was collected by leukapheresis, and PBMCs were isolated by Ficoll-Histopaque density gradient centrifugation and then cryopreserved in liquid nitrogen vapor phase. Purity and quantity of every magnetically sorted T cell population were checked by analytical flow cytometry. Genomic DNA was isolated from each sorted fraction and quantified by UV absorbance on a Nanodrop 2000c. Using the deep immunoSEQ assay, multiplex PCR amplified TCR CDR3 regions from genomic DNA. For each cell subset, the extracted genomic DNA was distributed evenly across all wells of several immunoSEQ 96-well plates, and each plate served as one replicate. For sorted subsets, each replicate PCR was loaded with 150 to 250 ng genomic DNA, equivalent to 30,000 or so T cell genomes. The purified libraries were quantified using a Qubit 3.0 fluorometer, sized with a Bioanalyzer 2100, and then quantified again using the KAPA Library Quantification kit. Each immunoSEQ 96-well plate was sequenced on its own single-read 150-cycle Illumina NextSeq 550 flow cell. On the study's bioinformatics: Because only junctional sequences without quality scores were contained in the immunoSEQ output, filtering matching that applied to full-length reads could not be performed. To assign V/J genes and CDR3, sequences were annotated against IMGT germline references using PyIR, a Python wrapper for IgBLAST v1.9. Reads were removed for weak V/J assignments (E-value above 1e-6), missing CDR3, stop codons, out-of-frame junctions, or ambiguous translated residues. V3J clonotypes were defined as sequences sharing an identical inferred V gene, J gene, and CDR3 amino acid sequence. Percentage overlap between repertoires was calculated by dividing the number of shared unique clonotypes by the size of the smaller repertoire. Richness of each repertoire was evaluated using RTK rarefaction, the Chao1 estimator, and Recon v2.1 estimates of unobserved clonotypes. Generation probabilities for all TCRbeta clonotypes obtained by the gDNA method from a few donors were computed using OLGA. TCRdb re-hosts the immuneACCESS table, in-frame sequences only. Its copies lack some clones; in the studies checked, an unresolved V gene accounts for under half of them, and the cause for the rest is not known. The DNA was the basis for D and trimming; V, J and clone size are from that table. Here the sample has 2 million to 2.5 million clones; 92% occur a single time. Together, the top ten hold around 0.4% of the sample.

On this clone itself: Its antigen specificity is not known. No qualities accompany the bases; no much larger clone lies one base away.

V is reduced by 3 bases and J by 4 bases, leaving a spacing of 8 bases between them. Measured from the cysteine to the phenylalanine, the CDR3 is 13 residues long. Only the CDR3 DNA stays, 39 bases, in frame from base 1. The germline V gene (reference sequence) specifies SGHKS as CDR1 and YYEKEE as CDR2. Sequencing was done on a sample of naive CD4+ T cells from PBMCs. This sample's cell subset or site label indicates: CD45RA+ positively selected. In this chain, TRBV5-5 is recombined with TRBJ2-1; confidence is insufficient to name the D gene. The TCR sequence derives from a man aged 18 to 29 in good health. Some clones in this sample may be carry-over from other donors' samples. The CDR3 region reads CASSSADYNEQFF. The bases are TGTGCCAGCAGCTCCGCCGATTACAATGAGCAGTTCTTC.